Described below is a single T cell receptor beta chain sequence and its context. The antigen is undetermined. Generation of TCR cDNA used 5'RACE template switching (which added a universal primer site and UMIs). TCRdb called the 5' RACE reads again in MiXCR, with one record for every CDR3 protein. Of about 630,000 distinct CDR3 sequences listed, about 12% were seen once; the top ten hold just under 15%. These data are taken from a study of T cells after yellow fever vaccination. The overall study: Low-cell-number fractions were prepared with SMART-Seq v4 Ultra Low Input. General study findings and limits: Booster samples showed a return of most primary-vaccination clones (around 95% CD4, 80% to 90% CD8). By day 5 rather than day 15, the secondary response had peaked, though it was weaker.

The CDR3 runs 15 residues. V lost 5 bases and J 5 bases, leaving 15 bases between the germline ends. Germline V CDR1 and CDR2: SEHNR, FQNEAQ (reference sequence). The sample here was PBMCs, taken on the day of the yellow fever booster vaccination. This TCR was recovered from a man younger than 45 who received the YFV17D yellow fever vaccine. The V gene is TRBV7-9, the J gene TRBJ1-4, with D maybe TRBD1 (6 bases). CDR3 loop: CASSTPGGLNEKLFF. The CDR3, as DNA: TGTGCCAGCAGCACACCCGGGGGCCTGAATGAAAAACTGTTTTTT.